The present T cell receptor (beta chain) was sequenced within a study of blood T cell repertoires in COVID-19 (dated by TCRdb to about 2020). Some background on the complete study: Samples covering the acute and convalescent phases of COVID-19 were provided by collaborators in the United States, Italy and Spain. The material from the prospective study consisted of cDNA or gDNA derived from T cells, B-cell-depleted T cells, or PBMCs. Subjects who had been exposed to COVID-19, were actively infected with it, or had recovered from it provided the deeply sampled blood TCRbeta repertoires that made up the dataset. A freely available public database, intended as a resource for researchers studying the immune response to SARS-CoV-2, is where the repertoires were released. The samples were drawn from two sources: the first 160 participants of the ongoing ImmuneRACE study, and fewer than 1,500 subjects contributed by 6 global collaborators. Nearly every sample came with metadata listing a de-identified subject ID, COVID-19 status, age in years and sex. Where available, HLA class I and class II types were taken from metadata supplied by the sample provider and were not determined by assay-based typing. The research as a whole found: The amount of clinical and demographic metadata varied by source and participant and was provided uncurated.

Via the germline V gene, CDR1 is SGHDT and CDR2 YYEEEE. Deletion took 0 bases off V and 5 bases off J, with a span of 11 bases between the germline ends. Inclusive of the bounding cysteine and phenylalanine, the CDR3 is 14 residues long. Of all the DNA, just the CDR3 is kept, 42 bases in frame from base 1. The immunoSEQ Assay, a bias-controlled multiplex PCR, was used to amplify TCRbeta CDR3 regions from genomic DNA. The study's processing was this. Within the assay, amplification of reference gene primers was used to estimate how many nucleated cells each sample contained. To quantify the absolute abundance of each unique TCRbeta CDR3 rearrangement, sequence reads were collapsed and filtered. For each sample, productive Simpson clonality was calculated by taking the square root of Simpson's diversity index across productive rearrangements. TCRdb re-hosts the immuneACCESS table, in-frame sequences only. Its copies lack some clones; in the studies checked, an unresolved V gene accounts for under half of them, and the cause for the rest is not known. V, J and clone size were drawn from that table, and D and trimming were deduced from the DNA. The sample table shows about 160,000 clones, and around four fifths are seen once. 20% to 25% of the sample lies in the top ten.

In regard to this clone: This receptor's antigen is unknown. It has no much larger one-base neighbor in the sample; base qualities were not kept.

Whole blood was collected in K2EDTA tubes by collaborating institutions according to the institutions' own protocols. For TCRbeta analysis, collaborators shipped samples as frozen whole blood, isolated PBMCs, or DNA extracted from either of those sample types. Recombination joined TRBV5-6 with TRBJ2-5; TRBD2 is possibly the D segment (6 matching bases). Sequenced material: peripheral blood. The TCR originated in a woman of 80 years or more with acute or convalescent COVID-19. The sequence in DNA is TGTGCCAGCAGCTTGGACGGGGGTTGGGAGACCCAGTACTTC. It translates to CASSLDGGWETQYF.